The clone carrying this T cell receptor (beta chain) was counted between two and nine times. Profiling relied on immunoSEQ multiplex PCR, and the TCRdb table lists in-frame clones only, not all of them. Of about 14,000 clones listed, 65% to 75% were seen once; the top ten hold 25% to 30%. Germline loops: CDR1 MNHEY, CDR2 SMNVEV (reference sequence). CDR3 length equals 14 residues. The V gene lost 6 bases and the J gene lost 8 bases, with 20 bases spanning the gap. The data originate from a study of T cells after somatic rescue of genetic block. The chain recombines TRBV27 with TRBJ2-7; the D gene could be TRBD1 or TRBD2 (5 bases each). The sequenced sample consisted of peripheral blood mononuclear cells (PBMCs). The clonotype comes from a man in his late teens or twenties. CDR3 DNA: TGTGCCAGCAGATCCGGGACGGGACCCTGGAAGCAGTACTTC. It is translated as CASRSGTGPWKQYF.